Listed below are T cell receptor beta chains from one sample, sequenced in a study of T-cell memory formation after mild COVID-19. In TCRdb, the 5' RACE reads were re-called with MiXCR into one record per CDR3 protein. The sample has about 140,000 distinct CDR3 sequences; 20% to 25% are singletons. Source material: PBMCs or a T cell subset sorted from them (not recorded which). These receptors were taken from an adult woman who had mild COVID-19 (a few samples of this study predate the infection). Cell type and time point are not known. Each CDR3 is given with its conserved first and last residue. The order of the fields is J gene, D gene, V gene, clone size, CDR3 protein, CDR3 DNA. The D gene is left open where the match is weak. Clone sizes are given selectively: once, few, many, or a class where the clone is expanded.

TRBJ2-3	TRBD2	TRBV29-1	few	CSVAREGQGDTQYF	TGCAGCGTTGCGCGGGAGGGCCAGGGTGATACGCAGTATTTT
TRBJ2-5	-	TRBV5-1	-	CASSWGTEESETQYF	TGCGCCAGCAGCTGGGGAACCGAGGAATCGGAGACCCAGTACTTC
TRBJ1-2	-	TRBV29-1	-	CSVVTRQEALNYGYTF	TGCAGCGTCGTTACTCGACAGGAGGCACTTAACTATGGCTACACCTTC
TRBJ2-3	TRBD2	TRBV20-1	-	CSARGLAGGLDTQYF	TGCAGCGCTAGGGGGTTAGCGGGAGGGCTGGATACGCAGTATTTT
TRBJ1-5	TRBD1	TRBV6-1	-	CATMPGQSTISNQPQHF	TGTGCCACCATGCCGGGACAGAGTACCATTAGCAATCAGCCCCAGCATTTT
TRBJ2-7	-	TRBV4-2	few	CASSQAGEQYF	TGTGCCAGCAGCCAAGCCGGCGAGCAGTACTTC
TRBJ2-7	-	TRBV5-1	-	CASSPGDALYEQYF	TGCGCCAGCAGCCCAGGGGACGCCCTCTACGAGCAGTACTTC
TRBJ1-1	TRBD1	TRBV9	-	CASSAEGQGAELGFLGDTEAFF	TGTGCCAGCAGCGCCGAGGGACAGGGGGCGGAGTTGGGGTTTTTAGGGGACACTGAAGCTTTCTTT
TRBJ2-7	-	TRBV29-1	few	CSVEAQPYEQYF	TGCAGCGTTGAGGCTCAGCCCTACGAGCAGTACTTC
TRBJ1-3	-	TRBV7-2	few	CASSSEWWEPGHNSGNTIYF	TGTGCCAGCAGCTCGGAGTGGTGGGAACCGGGACACAACTCTGGAAACACCATATATTTT
TRBJ2-1	TRBD1	TRBV24-1	-	CATGPGTDYNEQFF	TGTGCCACCGGTCCCGGGACAGACTACAATGAGCAGTTCTTC
TRBJ1-1	-	TRBV6-6	-	CASSYREGTEAFF	TGTGCCAGCAGTTACAGGGAAGGCACTGAAGCTTTCTTT
TRBJ2-7	-	TRBV4-1	-	CASSQGHSSSYEQYF	TGCGCCAGCAGCCAAGGGCACAGCAGCTCCTACGAGCAGTACTTC
TRBJ2-7	TRBD2	TRBV7-9	many	CASSLGGLAGWSYEQYF	TGTGCCAGCAGCTTAGGAGGACTAGCGGGGTGGTCCTACGAGCAGTACTTC
TRBJ2-7	-	TRBV19	few	CASSNPQHEQYF	TGTGCCAGTAGTAACCCACAGCACGAGCAGTACTTC
TRBJ1-1	-	TRBV29-1	-	CSVDGVMNTEAFF	TGCAGCGTTGACGGGGTAATGAACACTGAAGCTTTCTTT
TRBJ2-1	TRBD2	TRBV5-6	few	CATTGGPYNEQFF	TGTGCCACAACGGGGGGGCCCTACAATGAGCAGTTCTTC
TRBJ2-1	-	TRBV19	medium-sized	CASSIDRGNEQFF	TGTGCCAGTAGTATAGATCGGGGCAATGAGCAGTTCTTC
TRBJ2-7	TRBD2	TRBV7-7	-	CASSPNPGLEGEQYF	TGTGCTAGCAGCCCAAACCCTGGACTAGAAGGCGAGCAGTACTTC
TRBJ2-1	TRBD2	TRBV27	-	CASSLEGTSGHNEQFF	TGTGCCAGCAGTTTAGAGGGGACTAGCGGCCACAATGAGCAGTTCTTC
TRBJ1-1	-	TRBV20-1	few	CSATDGNTEAFF	TGCAGTGCGACGGACGGGAACACTGAAGCTTTCTTT
TRBJ2-5	-	TRBV11-2	few	CASSLGYWGFQETQYF	TGTGCCAGCAGCTTAGGTTATTGGGGCTTCCAAGAGACCCAGTACTTC
TRBJ1-1	TRBD1	TRBV4-2	-	CASSQESVRGPSTEAFF	TGTGCCAGCAGCCAAGAGAGCGTCAGGGGGCCGAGCACTGAAGCTTTCTTT
TRBJ1-1	TRBD1	TRBV29-1	-	CSVGLGQGALYAFF	TGCAGCGTTGGGTTGGGACAGGGGGCCTTGTACGCTTTCTTT
TRBJ2-1	-	TRBV7-9	few	CASSPRGTQNEQFF	TGTGCCAGCAGCCCTAGAGGGACTCAAAATGAGCAGTTCTTC
TRBJ2-2	-	TRBV6-2/TRBV6-3	few	CASSYVGISYGELFF	TGTGCCAGCAGTTACGTCGGGATCTCGTACGGGGAGCTGTTTTTT
TRBJ2-7	-	TRBV7-9	-	CASSSLGGIRVKDEQYF	TGTGCCAGCAGCTCGCTTGGGGGGATCAGGGTAAAGGACGAGCAGTACTTC
TRBJ2-6	TRBD1	TRBV12-3/TRBV12-4	few	CASSQTGGQFSGANVLTF	TGTGCCAGCAGTCAGACAGGGGGGCAGTTCTCTGGGGCCAACGTCCTGACTTTC
TRBJ1-2	-	TRBV7-9	few	CASSLEGQGPYGYTF	TGTGCCAGCAGCTTAGAGGGCCAGGGCCCCTATGGCTACACCTTC
TRBJ2-1	TRBD1	TRBV3-1	-	CASSLVVTGGGEQFF	TGTGCCAGCAGCCTTGTTGTTACAGGGGGTGGTGAGCAGTTCTTC
TRBJ2-1	TRBD2	TRBV27	-	CASSKTSGRRNEQFF	TGTGCCAGCAGCAAGACTAGCGGGAGACGTAATGAGCAGTTCTTC
TRBJ2-5	-	TRBV5-1	-	CASSLGGDETQYF	TGCGCCAGCAGCTTGGGAGGGGACGAGACCCAGTACTTC
TRBJ2-3	-	TRBV29-1	few	CSVEGWGDTDTQYF	TGCAGCGTTGAAGGATGGGGGGATACAGATACGCAGTATTTT
TRBJ1-5	-	TRBV30	-	CAWSTGSYGNQPQHF	TGTGCCTGGAGTACAGGGAGTTATGGCAATCAGCCCCAGCATTTT
TRBJ2-7	TRBD2	TRBV15	few	CATSRIAGYPSEQYF	TGTGCCACCAGCAGAATAGCGGGATACCCTTCCGAGCAGTACTTC
TRBJ2-7	-	TRBV5-1	-	CDSSLEVDSSYEQYF	TGCGACAGCAGCTTGGAGGTCGACAGCTCCTACGAGCAGTACTTC
TRBJ1-1	-	TRBV20-1	few	CSARGGTPRGNTEAFF	TGCAGTGCTAGAGGAGGGACACCACGGGGGAACACTGAAGCTTTCTTT
TRBJ2-1	TRBD2	TRBV29-1	few	CSAPTLAGVDYNEQFF	TGCAGCGCACCGACCCTAGCGGGAGTCGACTACAATGAGCAGTTCTTC
TRBJ2-2	-	TRBV2	-	CATVPLNTGELFF	TGTGCCACGGTACCACTGAACACCGGGGAGCTGTTTTTT
TRBJ1-2	-	TRBV6-5	-	CASASGAYYGYTF	TGTGCCAGCGCCTCCGGGGCTTATTATGGCTACACCTTC
TRBJ2-7	-	TRBV4-1	-	CASSQDEHRVREQYF	TGCGCCAGCAGCCAAGATGAACACAGGGTTAGGGAGCAGTACTTC